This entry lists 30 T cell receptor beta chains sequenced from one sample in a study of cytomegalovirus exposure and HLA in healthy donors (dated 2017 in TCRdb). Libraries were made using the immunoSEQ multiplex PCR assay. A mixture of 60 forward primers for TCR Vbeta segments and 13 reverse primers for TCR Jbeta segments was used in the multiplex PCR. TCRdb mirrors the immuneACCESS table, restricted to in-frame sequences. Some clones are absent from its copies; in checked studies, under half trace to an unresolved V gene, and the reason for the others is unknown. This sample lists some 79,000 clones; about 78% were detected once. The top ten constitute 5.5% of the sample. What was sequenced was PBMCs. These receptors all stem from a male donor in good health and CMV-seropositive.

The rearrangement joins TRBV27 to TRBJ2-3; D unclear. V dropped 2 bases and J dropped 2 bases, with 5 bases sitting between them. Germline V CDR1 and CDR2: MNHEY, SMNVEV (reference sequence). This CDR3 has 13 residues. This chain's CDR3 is CASSLRATDTQYF. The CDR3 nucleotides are TGTGCCAGCAGTTTAAGAGCCACAGATACGCAGTATTTT.

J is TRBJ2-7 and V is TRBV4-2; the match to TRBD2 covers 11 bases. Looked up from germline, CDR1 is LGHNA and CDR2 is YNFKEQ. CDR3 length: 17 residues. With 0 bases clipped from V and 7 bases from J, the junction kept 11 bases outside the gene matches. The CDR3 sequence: CASSQDPGLADTGEQYF. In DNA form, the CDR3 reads TGTGCCAGCAGCCAAGATCCGGGACTAGCGGACACCGGGGAGCAGTACTTC.

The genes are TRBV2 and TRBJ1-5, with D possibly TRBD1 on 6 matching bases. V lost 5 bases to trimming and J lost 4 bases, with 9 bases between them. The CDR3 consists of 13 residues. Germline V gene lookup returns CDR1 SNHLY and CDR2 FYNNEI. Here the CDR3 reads CASSPTGNQPQHF. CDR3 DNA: TGTGCCAGCAGTCCCACAGGGAATCAGCCCCAGCATTTT.

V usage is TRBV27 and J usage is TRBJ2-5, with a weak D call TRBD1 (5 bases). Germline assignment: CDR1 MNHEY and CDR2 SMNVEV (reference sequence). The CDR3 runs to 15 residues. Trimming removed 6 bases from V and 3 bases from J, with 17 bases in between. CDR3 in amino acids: CASRSRVMIEETQYF. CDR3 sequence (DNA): TGTGCCAGCAGAAGCAGGGTCATGATTGAAGAGACCCAGTACTTC.

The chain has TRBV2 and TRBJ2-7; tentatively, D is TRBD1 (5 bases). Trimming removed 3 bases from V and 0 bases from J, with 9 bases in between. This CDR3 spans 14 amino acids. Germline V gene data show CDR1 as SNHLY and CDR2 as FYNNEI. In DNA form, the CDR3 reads TGTGCCAGCAGTGACAGGGTGGACTCCTACGAGCAGTACTTC. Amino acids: CASSDRVDSYEQYF.

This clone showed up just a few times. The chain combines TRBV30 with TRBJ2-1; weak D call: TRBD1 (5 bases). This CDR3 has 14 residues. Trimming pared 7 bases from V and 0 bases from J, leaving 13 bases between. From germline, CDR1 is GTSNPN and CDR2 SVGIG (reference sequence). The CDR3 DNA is TGTGCCTCGAGATCAGGGTCCTCCTACAATGAGCAGTTCTTC. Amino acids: CASRSGSSYNEQFF.

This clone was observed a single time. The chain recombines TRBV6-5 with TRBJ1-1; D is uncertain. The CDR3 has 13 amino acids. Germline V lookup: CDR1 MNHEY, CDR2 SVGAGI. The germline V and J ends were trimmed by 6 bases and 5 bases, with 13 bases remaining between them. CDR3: CASSNGRVTEAFF. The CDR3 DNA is TGTGCCAGCAGCAATGGGCGGGTGACTGAAGCTTTCTTT.

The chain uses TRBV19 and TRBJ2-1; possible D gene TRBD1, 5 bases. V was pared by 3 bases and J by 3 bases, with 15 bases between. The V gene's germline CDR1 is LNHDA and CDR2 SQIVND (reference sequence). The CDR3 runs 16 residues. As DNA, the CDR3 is TGTGCCAGTAGTATCAGTCAGGGCCGTAGCTACAATGAGCAGTTCTTC. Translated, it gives CASSISQGRSYNEQFF.

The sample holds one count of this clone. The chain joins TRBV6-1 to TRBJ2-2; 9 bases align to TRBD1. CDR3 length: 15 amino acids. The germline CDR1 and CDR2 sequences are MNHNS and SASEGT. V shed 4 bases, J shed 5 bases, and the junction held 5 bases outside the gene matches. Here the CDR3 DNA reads TGTGCCAGCAGTGTAGGACAGGGGTATACCGGGGAGCTGTTTTTT. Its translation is CASSVGQGYTGELFF.

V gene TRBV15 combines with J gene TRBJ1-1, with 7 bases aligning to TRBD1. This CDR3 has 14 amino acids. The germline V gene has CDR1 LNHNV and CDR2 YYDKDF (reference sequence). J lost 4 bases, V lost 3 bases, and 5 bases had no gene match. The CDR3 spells CATSRQGVGTEAFF. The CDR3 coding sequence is TGTGCCACCAGCAGGCAGGGGGTAGGCACTGAAGCTTTCTTT.

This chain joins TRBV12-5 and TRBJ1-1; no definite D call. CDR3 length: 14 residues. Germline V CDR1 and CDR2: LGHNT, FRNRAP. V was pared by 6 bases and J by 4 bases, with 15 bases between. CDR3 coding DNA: TGTGCTAGTGGACTATCCGGAATTAGCACTGAAGCTTTCTTT. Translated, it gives CASGLSGISTEAFF. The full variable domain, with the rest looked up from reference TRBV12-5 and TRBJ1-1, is DARVTQTPRHKVTEMGQEVTMRCQPILGHNTVFWYRQTMMQGLELLAYFRNRAPLDDSGMPKDRFSAEMPDATLATLKIQPSEPRDSAVYFCASGLSGISTEAFFGQGTRLTVV.

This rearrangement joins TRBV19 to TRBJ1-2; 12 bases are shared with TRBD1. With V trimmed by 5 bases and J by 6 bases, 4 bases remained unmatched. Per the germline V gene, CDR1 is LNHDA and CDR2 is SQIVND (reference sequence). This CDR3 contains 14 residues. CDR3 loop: CASSLGTGGHGYTF. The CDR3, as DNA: TGTGCCAGTAGTTTGGGGACAGGGGGCCATGGCTACACCTTC.

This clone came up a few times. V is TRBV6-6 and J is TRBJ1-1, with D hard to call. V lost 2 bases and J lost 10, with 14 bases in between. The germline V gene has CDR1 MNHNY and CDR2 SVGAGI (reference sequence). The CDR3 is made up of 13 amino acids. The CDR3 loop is CASSYGRLEGAFF. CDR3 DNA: TGTGCCAGCAGTTACGGGAGGTTGGAGGGAGCTTTCTTT.

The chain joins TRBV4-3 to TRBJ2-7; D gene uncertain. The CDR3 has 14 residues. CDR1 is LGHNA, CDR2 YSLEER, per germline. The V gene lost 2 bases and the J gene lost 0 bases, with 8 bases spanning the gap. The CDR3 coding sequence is TGCGCCAGCAGCCAAACGCGAATCTCCTACGAGCAGTACTTC. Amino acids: CASSQTRISYEQYF.

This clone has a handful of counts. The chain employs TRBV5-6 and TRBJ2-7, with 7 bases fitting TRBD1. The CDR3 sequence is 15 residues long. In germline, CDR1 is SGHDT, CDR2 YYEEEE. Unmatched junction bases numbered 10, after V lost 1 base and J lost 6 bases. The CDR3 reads CASSLIGQDSREQYF. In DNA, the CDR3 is TGTGCCAGCAGCTTGATCGGACAGGACAGTCGCGAGCAGTACTTC.

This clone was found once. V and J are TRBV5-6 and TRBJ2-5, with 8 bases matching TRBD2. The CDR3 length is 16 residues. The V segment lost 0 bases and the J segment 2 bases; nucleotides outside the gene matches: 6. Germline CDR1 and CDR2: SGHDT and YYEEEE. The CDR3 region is CASSLDGSGTQETQYF. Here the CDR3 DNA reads TGTGCCAGCAGCTTGGATGGTAGCGGGACGCAAGAGACCCAGTACTTC.

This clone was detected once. DNA of the CDR3: TGTGCCAGCAGTTTATACCAGGGGAGCACAGATACGCAGTATTTT. As protein: CASSLYQGSTDTQYF. The genes are TRBV27 and TRBJ2-3; TRBD1 is a possible D gene (6 bases). The CDR3 sequence is 15 residues long. The germline V gene encodes CDR1 MNHEY and CDR2 SMNVEV (reference sequence). V was trimmed by 1 base and J by 0 bases, leaving 8 bases between them.

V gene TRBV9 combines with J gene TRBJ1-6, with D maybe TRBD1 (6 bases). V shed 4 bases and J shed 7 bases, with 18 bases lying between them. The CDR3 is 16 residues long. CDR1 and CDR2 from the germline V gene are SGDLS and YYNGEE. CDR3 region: CASSTPRTDGNSPLHF. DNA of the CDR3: TGTGCCAGCAGCACCCCCCGGACAGATGGGAATTCACCCCTCCACTTT.

CDR3 in amino acids: CASSLYGQAVYTF. Here the CDR3 DNA reads TGTGCCAGCAGTTTATACGGACAGGCCGTCTACACCTTC. The V call is TRBV28, the J call TRBJ1-2, with 7 nucleotides matching TRBD1. From germline, CDR1 is MDHEN and CDR2 SYDVKM. Trimming cost V 1 base and J 10 bases; bases outside gene matches: 6. This CDR3 is 13 amino acids long.

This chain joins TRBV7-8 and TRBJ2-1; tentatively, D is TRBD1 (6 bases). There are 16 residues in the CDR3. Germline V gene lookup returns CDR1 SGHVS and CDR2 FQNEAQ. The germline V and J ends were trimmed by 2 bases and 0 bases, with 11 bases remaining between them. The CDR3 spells CASSLFQGISYNEQFF. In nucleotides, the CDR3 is TGTGCCAGCAGCTTATTTCAGGGGATCTCCTACAATGAGCAGTTCTTC.

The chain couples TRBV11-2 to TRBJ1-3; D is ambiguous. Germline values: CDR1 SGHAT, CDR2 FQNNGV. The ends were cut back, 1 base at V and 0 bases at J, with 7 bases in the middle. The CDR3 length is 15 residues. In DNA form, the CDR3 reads TGTGCCAGCAGCTTAGGCCCGAGCTCTGGAAACACCATATATTTT. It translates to CASSLGPSSGNTIYF.

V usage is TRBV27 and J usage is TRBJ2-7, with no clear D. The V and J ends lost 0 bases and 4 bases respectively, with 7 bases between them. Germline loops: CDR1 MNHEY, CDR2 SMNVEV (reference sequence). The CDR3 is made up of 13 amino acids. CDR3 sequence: CASSLSPDYEQYF. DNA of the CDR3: TGTGCCAGCAGTTTATCTCCAGATTACGAGCAGTACTTC.

The CDR3 DNA reads as TGTGCCAGCAGCTTCCGTAAGGGGAAAACCGGGGAGCTGTTTTTT. Translated, it gives CASSFRKGKTGELFF. This rearrangement joins TRBV5-4 to TRBJ2-2; TRBD1 is a possible D gene (5 bases). Trimming left V 2 bases short and J 5 bases short, with 13 bases between. There are 15 residues in the CDR3. Germline lookup yields CDR1 SGHNT and CDR2 YYREEE (reference sequence).

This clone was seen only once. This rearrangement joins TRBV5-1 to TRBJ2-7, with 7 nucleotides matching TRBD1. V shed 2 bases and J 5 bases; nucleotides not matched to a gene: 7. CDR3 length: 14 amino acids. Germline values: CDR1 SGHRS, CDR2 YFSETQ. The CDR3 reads CASSLRGQNHEQYF. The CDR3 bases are TGCGCCAGCAGCTTAAGGGGACAGAACCACGAGCAGTACTTC.

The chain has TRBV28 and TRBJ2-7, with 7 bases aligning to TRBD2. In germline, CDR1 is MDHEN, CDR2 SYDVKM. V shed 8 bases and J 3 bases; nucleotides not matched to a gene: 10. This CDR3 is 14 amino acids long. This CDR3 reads CASSFGGTVYEQYF. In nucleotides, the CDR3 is TGTGCCAGCTCCTTCGGGGGGACTGTCTACGAGCAGTACTTC.

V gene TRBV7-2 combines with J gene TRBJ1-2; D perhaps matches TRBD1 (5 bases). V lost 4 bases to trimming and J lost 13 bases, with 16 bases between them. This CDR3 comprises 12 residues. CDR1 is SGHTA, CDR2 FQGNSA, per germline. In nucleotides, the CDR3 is TGTGCCAGCAGCTCAACCGGGGGAGGCGGCACCTTC. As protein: CASSSTGGGGTF.

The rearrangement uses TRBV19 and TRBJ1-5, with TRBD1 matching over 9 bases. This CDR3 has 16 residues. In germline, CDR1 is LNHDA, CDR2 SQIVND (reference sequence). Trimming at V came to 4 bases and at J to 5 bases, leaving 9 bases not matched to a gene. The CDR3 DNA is TGTGCCAGTAGTACGGAGGGACAGGGCTCAGATCAGCCCCAGCATTTT. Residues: CASSTEGQGSDQPQHF. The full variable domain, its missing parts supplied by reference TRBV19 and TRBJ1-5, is DGGITQSPKYLFRKEGQNVTLSCEQNLNHDAMYWYRQDPGQGLRLIYYSQIVNDFQKGDIAEGYSVSREKKESFPLTVTSAQKNPTAFYLCASSTEGQGSDQPQHFGDGTRLSIL.

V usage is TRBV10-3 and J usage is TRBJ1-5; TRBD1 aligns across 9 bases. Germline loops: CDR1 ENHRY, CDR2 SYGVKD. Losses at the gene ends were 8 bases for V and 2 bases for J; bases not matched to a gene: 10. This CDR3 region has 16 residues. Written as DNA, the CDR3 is TGTGCCATCCCCGGACAGGGGAAGGGGGGCAATCAGCCCCAGCATTTT. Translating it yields CAIPGQGKGGNQPQHF.

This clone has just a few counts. DNA for the CDR3: TGTGCCATCGAGTGGGGGGGAGAGACCCAGTACTTC. Protein sequence: CAIEWGGETQYF. This chain joins TRBV7-2 and TRBJ2-5, with 7 bases identical to TRBD2. V dropped 10 bases and J dropped 4; count of bases not matched to a gene: 6. CDR3 length equals 12 residues. CDR1 is SGHTA and CDR2 is FQGNSA in the germline V gene.

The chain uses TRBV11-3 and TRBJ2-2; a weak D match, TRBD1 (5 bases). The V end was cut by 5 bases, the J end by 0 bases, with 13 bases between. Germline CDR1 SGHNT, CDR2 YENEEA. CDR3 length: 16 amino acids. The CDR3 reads CASSPTDTPNTGELFF. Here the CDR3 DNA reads TGTGCCAGCAGCCCGACAGACACCCCGAACACCGGGGAGCTGTTTTTT.